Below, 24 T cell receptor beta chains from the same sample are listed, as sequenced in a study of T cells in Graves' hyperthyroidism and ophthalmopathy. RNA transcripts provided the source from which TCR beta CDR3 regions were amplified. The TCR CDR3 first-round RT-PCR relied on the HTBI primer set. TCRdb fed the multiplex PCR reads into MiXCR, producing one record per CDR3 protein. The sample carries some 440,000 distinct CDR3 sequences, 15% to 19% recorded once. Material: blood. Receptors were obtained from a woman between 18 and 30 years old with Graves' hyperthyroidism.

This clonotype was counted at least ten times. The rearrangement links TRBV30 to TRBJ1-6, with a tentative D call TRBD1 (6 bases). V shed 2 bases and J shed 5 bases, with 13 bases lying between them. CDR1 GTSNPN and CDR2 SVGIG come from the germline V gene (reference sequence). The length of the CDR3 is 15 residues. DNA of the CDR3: TGTGCCTGGAGTCTCCGTGGGGGCCATAATTCACCCCTCCACTTT. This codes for CAWSLRGGHNSPLHF.

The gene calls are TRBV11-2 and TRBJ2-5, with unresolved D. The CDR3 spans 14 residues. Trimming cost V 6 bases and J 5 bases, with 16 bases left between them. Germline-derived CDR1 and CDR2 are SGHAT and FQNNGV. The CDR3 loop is CASSGTAGWETQYF. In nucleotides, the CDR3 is TGTGCCAGCAGTGGCACAGCCGGATGGGAGACCCAGTACTTC. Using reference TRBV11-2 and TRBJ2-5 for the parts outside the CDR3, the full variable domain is EAGVAQSPRYKIIEKRQSVAFWCNPISGHATLYWYQQILGQGPKLLIQFQNNGVVDDSQLPKDRFSAERLKGVDSTLKIQPAKLEDSAVYLCASSGTAGWETQYFGPGTRLLVL.

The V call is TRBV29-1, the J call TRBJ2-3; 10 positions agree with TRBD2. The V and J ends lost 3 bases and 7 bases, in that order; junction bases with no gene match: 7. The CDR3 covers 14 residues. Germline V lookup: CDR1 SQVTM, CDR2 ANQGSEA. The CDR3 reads CSVDPSGRTYTQYF. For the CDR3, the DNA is TGCAGCGTTGATCCTAGCGGGAGAACCTATACGCAGTATTTT.

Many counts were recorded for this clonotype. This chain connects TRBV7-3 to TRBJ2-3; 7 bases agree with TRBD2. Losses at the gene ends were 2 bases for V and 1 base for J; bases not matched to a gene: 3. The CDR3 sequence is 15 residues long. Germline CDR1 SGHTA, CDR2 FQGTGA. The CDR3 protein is CASSLGGSRTDTQYF. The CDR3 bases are TGTGCCAGCAGCTTAGGCGGGAGCCGCACAGATACGCAGTATTTT.

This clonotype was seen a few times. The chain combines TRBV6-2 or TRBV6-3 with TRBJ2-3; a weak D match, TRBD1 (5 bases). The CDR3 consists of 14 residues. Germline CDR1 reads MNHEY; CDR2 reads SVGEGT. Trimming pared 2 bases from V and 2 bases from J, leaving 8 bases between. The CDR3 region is CASSYAQATDTQYF. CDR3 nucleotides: TGTGCCAGCAGTTACGCACAGGCCACAGATACGCAGTATTTT.

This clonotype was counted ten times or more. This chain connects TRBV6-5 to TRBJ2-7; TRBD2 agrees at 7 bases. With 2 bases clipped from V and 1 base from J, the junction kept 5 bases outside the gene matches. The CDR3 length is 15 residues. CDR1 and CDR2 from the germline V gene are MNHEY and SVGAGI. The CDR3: CASSYAQAGSYEQYF. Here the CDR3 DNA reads TGTGCCAGCAGTTACGCCCAAGCGGGGTCCTACGAGCAGTACTTC.

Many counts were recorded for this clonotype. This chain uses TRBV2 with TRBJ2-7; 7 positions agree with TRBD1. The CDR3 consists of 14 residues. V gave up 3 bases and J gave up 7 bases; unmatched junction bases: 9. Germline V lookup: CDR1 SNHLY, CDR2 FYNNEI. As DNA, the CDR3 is TGTGCCAGCAGTGAGAGAGGGGGCGTGTGGGAGCAGTACTTC. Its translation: CASSERGGVWEQYF.

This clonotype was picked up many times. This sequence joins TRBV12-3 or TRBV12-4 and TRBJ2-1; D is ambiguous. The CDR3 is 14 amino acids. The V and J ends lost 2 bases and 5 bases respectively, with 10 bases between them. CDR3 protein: CASSLRARDNEQFF. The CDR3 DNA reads TGTGCCAGCAGTTTAAGGGCGCGTGACAATGAGCAGTTCTTC.

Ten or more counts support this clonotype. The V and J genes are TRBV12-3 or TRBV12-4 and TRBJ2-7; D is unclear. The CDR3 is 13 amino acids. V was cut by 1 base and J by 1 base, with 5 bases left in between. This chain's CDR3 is CASSLGRSYEQYF. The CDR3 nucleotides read TGTGCCAGCAGTTTAGGACGGTCCTACGAGCAGTACTTC.

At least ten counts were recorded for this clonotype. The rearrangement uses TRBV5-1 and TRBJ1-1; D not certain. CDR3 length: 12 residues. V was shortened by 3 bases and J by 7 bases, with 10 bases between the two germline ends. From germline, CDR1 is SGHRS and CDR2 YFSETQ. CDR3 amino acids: CASSSDGLEAFF. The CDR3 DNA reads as TGCGCCAGCAGCTCCGACGGACTTGAAGCTTTCTTT.

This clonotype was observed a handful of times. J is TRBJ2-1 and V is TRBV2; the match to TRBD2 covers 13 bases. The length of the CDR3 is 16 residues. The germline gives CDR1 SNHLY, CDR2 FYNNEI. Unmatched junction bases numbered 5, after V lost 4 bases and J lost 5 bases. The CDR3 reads CASSASTSGGDNEQFF. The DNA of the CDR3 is TGTGCCAGCAGTGCCAGTACTAGCGGGGGGGACAATGAGCAGTTCTTC.

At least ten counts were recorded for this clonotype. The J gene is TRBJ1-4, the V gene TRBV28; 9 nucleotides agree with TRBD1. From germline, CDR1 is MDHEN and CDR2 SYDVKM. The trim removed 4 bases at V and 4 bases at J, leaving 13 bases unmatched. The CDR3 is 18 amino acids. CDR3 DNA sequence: TGTGCCAGCAGTTCTTTCCGGGACAGGGCCCGCGGTAATGAAAAACTGTTTTTT. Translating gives CASSSFRDRARGNEKLFF.

The DNA of the CDR3 is TGTGCCAGCAGTGTTAATGATGGACAGTTGAATTCACCCCTCCACTTT. This codes for CASSVNDGQLNSPLHF. V is TRBV2 and J is TRBJ1-6; a weak D match, TRBD1 (6 bases). V was shortened by 4 bases and J by 7 bases, with 17 bases between the two germline ends. CDR1 SNHLY and CDR2 FYNNEI come from the germline V gene. The CDR3 is 16 residues long.

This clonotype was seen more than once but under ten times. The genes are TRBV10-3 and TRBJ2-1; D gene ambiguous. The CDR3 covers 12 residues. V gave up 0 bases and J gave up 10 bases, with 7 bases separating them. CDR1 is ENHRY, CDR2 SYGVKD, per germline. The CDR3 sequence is CAISESNLEQFF. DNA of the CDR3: TGTGCCATCAGTGAGTCGAACCTAGAGCAGTTCTTC.

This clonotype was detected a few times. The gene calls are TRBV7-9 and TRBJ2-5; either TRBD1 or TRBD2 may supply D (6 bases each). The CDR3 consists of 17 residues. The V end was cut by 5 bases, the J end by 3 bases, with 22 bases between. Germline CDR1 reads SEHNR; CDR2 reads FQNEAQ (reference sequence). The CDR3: CASSPHPRGAAEETQYF. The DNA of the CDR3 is TGTGCCAGCAGCCCGCACCCGAGGGGGGCAGCCGAAGAGACCCAGTACTTC.

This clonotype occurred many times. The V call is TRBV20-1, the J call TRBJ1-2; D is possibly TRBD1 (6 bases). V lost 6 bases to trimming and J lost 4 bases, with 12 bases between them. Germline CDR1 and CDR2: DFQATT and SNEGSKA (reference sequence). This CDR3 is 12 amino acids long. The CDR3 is CSAKTGTYGYTF. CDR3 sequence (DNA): TGCAGTGCAAAGACAGGAACCTATGGCTACACCTTC.

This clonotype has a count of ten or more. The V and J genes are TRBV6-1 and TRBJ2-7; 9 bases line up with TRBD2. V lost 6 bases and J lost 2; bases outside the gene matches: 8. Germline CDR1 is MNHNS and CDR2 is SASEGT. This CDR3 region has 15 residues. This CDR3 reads CASRGSSGDTYEQYF. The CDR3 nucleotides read TGTGCCAGCAGGGGATCTAGCGGGGATACCTACGAGCAGTACTTC.

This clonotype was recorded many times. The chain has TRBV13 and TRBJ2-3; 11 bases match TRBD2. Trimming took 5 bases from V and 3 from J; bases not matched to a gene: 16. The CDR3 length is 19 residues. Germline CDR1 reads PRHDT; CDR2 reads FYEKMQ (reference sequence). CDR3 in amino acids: CASSTREVVAGGWTDTQYF. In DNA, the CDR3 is TGTGCCAGCAGCACCCGAGAAGTGGTAGCGGGAGGGTGGACAGATACGCAGTATTTT.

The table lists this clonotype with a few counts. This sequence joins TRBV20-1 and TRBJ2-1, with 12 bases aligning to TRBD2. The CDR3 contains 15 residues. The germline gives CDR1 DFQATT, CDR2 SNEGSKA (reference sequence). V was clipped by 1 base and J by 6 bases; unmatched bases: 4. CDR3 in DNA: TGCAGTGCTAGAGGACTAGCGGGGGACCGCAATGAGCAGTTCTTC. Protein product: CSARGLAGDRNEQFF.

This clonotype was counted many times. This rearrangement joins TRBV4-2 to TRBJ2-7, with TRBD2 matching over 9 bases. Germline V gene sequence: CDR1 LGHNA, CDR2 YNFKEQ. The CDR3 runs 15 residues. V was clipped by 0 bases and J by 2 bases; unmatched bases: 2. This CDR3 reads CASSQDAGGAYEQYF. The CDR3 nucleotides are TGTGCCAGCAGCCAAGATGCGGGGGGGGCCTACGAGCAGTACTTC.

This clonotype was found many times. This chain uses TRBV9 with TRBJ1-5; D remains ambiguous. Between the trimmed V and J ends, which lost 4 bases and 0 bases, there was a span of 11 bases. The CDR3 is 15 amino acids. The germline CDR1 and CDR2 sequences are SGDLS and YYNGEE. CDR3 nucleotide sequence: TGTGCCAGCAGCCCTAGCCCAGGTAGCAATCAGCCCCAGCATTTT. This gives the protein CASSPSPGSNQPQHF.

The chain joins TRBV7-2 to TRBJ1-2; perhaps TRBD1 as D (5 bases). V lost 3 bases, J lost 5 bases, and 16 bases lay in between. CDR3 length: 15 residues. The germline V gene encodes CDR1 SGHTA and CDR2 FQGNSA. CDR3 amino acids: CASSFGGGTVYGYTF. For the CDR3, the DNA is TGTGCCAGCAGCTTTGGTGGCGGGACGGTTTATGGCTACACCTTC.

The DNA for the CDR3 is TGTGCCAGCAGTGGCCTTGGACAGGGGCTTTTGAACACTGAAGCTTTCTTT. Amino acids: CASSGLGQGLLNTEAFF. The chain carries TRBV12-3 or TRBV12-4 and TRBJ1-1; 9 nucleotides match TRBD1. V shed 5 bases, J shed 0 bases, and the junction held 10 bases outside the gene matches. CDR3 size: 17 residues.

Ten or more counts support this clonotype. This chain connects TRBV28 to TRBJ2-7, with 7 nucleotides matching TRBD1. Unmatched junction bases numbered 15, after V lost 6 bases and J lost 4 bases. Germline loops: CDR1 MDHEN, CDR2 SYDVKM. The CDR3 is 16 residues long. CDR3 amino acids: CASSHFGGQHQYEQYF. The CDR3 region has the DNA TGTGCCAGCAGCCACTTTGGGGGACAGCATCAATACGAGCAGTACTTC.